This TCR beta chain was documented in a study of blood T cell repertoires in COVID-19. Overall study context: Some COVID-19 samples were acute and others convalescent; all came from the United States, Italy and Spain. T cells, B-cell-depleted T cells, or PBMCs supplied cDNA or gDNA.

Using immunoSEQ multiplex PCR, the repertoire was profiled, and TCRdb retains in-frame clones only, with some absent. The table shows more than 150,000 clones, with 85% to 90% occurring only once. Germline trimming cut 2 bases from V and 3 bases from J; bases unmatched to any gene: 3. The CDR3 is 16 residues long. Germline V lookup: CDR1 MNHEY, CDR2 SVGAGI. The sequence was obtained from a man aged 45-65 years with acute or convalescent COVID-19. Sequencing was done on a sample of peripheral blood. V and J are TRBV6-5 and TRBJ2-7, with TRBD2 identical over 14 bases. The CDR3 DNA reads TGTGCCAGCAGTTACAAGGGACTAGCGGGAGTCTACGAGCAGTACTTC. This encodes CASSYKGLAGVYEQYF.